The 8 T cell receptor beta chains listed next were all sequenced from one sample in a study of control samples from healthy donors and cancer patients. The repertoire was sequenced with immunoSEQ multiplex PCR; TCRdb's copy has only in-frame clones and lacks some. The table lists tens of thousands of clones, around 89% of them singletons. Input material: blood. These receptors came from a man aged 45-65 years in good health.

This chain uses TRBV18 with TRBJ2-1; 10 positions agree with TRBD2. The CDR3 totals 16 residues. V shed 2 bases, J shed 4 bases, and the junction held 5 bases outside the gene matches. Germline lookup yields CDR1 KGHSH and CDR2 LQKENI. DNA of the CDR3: TGTGCCAGCTCACCAGCTAGCGGGGGCCTTTACAATGAGCAGTTCTTC. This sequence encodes CASSPASGGLYNEQFF.

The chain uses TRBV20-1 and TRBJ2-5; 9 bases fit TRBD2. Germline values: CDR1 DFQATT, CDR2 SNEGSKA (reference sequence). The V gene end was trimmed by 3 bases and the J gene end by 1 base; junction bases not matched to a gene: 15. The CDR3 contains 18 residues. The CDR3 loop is CSASKRGLAVSSQETQYF. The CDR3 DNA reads TGCAGTGCTAGTAAAAGGGGACTAGCAGTATCCAGCCAAGAGACCCAGTACTTC.

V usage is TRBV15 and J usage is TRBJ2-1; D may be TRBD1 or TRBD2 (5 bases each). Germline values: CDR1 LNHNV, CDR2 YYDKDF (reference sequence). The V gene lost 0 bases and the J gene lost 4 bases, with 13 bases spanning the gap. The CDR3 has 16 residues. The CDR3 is CATSRDKGPGYNEQFF. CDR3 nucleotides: TGTGCCACCAGCAGAGATAAGGGACCGGGATACAATGAGCAGTTCTTC.

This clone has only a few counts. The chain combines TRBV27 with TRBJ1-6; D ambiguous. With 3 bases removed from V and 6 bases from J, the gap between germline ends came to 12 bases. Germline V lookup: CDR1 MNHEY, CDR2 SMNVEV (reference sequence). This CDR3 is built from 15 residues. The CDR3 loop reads CASSFGQSGNSPLHF. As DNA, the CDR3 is TGTGCCAGCAGTTTTGGGCAGTCGGGTAATTCACCCCTCCACTTT.

CDR3 coding DNA: TGTGCCAGCAGCCGACTGTACACCGGGGAGCTGTTTTTT. Protein sequence: CASSRLYTGELFF. This chain joins TRBV5-8 and TRBJ2-2; D remains unclear. With 4 bases removed from V and 3 bases from J, the gap between germline ends came to 7 bases. The CDR3 has 13 residues. Germline CDR1 and CDR2: SGHTS and YDEGEE.

The CDR3 DNA follows: TGTGCCAGCAGCTCTCACGGGACAGATACGCAGTATTTT. Protein sequence: CASSSHGTDTQYF. V and J are TRBV7-6 and TRBJ2-3; D gene uncertain. The CDR3 spans 13 residues. Germline V CDR1 and CDR2: SGHVS, FNYEAQ. Trimming stripped 4 bases from V and 3 bases from J, with 8 bases between.

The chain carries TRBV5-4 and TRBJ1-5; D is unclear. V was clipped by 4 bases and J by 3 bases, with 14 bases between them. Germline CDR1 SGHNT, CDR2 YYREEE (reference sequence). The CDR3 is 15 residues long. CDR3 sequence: CASSDAGAPNQPQHF. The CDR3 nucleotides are TGTGCCAGCAGCGATGCGGGTGCCCCCAATCAGCCCCAGCATTTT.

The CDR3 spells CAINRDFTDTQYF. The CDR3, as DNA: TGTGCCATCAATAGGGACTTCACAGATACGCAGTATTTT. This chain joins TRBV10-3 and TRBJ2-3; TRBD2 is a possible D gene (6 bases). This CDR3 is 13 amino acids long. Germline assignment: CDR1 ENHRY and CDR2 SYGVKD. The V gene lost 7 bases and the J gene lost 2 bases, with 10 bases spanning the gap.